This entry is about one T cell receptor beta chain. This clonotype occurred a few times. No clone much larger than this one lies a single base away; base qualities are absent. This sample was included in a study of T cells after yellow fever vaccination (dated by TCRdb to about 2019). Looking at the study overall: The SMART-Seq v4 Ultra Low Input RNA kit was used to prepare libraries from fractions with low cell numbers. The cohort comprised two healthy male donors, one aged 18 to 29 and one aged 30 to 40 years. Blood was drawn at multiple timepoints before and after primary and secondary immunization, with bulk PBMC replicates and cell subsets isolated. Bulk TCR alpha and beta repertoires were sequenced longitudinally to track T-cell clones before and after primary and booster YFV17D yellow fever vaccination.

Taken with the paper, the label for treatment or condition translates to: live attenuated yellow fever vaccine strain. PBMCs were isolated from peripheral blood using a standard Ficoll-Paque protocol. With anti-CD3 and anti-CD8 staining plus a dextramer loaded with the yellow fever NS4B epitope peptide, the researchers sorted epitope-specific CD8 T cells. TriZol was used to extract RNA from bulk PBMCs, from CD4 and CD8 fractions, and from dextramer-positive and dextramer-negative fractions. Including the terminal cysteine and phenylalanine, the CDR3 comprises 14 residues. Left in the record is the CDR3 DNA by itself, 42 bases read in frame from the first base. Trimming accounts for 6 bases at V and 1 base at J, while the number of junction bases matched to no gene is 3. According to the germline V gene, CDR1 reads MNHNS and CDR2 reads SASEGT. Study-wide conclusions, independent of this receptor: A small fraction of clonotypes appeared in both the CD4 and CD8 compartments, likely as a result of convergent recombination. Only a couple of donors were included in the study, so the extent to which the findings can be generalized is limited. After the booster, most clones that had expanded after primary vaccination were detected again (over 95% of CD4 and about 88% of CD8), suggesting broad maintenance of memory. Compared with the primary T-cell response, the secondary T-cell response was weaker but faster, peaking on day 5 rather than day 15. FACS-sorted repertoires could contain abundant contaminating clonotypes from the bulk population, so computational filtering was required.

TCR cDNA was synthesized by 5'RACE template switching, which introduced a universal primer site and unique molecular identifiers. Priming of cDNA synthesis was performed from both the TCR alpha and TCR beta constant segments. Two PCR steps were used to amplify libraries, with sample barcodes and sequencing adapters being added in the second step. Sequencing of libraries was done on Illumina HiSeq 2500 (2x100 bp) or NovaSeq (2x150 bp). Concerning the study's data processing: Demultiplexing of reads and collapsing into UMI consensus sequences were performed with MIGEC, and V(D)J alignment was carried out with MiXCR. Using edgeR on replicate PBMC samples, clonotypes were called vaccine-responding if FDR was below 0.01 and the log2 fold change was above 5 up to day 15. Bulk clonotypes were assigned CD4 or CD8 identity according to which sequenced CD4 or CD8 repertoire held them at higher abundance. NS4B-specific clonotypes were defined as those at least 10-fold enriched in dextramer-positive over dextramer-negative fractions; CD4-biased clonotypes were excluded. TCRdb ran its own pipeline on the public reads, namely fastp trimming at Q25 and MiXCR clone calling, and kept in-frame beta chains. Rows are combined by CDR3 protein, so each entry shows the most common genes and DNA. The V and J calls follow TCRdb's processing rather than the paper's. This sample has approximately 90,000 distinct CDR3 sequences in its table, and about an eighth of those were observed once. 20% to 25% of the sample is in the top ten clones.

This chain joins TRBV6-1 to TRBJ2-1; TRBD1 fits 7 bases in the junction. Source: CD8+ T cells not binding an NS4B(214-222) dextramer, sorted from PBMCs, taken about 20 days after the first yellow fever vaccination. According to the study, the label for this sample's cell subset or site signals: NS4B epitope dextramer-negative CD8 T cells. The origin of this receptor is a man between 18 and 35 years old who received the YFV17D yellow fever vaccine. The CDR3 protein: CASRAGGSYNEQFF. The bases are TGTGCCAGCAGGGCAGGGGGATCCTACAATGAGCAGTTCTTC.